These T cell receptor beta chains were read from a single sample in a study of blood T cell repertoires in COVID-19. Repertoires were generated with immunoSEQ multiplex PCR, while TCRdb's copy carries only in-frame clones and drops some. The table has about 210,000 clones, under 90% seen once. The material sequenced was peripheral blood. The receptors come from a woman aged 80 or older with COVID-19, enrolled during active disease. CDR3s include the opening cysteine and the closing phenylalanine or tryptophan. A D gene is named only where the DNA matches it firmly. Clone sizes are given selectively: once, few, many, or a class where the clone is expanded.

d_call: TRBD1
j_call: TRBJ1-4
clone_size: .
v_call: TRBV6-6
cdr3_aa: CASRATRQGEKLFF
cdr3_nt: TGTGCCAGCAGGGCAACTCGACAGGGTGAAAAACTGTTTTTT

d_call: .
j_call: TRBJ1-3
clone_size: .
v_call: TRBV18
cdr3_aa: CASSPDTTGNTIYF
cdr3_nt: TGTGCCAGCTCACCAGATACGACAGGAAACACCATATATTTT

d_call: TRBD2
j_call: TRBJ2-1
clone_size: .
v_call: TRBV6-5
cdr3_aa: CATRGAAGGGDEQFF
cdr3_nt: TGTGCCACCCGGGGCGCGGCGGGGGGAGGGGATGAGCAGTTCTTC

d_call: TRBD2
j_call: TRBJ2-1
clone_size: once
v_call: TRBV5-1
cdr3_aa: CASSLWSGRSANEQFF
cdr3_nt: TGCGCCAGCAGCTTGTGGAGCGGGAGAAGCGCCAATGAGCAGTTCTTC

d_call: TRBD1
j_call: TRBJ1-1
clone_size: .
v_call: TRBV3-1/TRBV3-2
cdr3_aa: CASSSTGDTEAFF
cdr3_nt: TGTGCCAGCAGCTCCACAGGGGATACTGAAGCTTTCTTT

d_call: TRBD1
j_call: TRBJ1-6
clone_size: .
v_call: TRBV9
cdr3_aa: CASSGQGRSSYNSPLHF
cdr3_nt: TGTGCCAGCAGCGGACAGGGTAGGAGCTCCTATAATTCACCCCTCCACTTT

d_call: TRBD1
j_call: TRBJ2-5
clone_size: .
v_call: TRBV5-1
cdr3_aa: CATNPGQGEETQYF
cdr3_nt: TGCGCCACTAATCCGGGACAGGGTGAAGAGACCCAGTACTTC

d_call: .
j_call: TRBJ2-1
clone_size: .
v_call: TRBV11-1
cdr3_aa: CASSLGTPYNEQFF
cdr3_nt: TGTGCCAGCAGCTTAGGCACACCTTACAATGAGCAGTTCTTC

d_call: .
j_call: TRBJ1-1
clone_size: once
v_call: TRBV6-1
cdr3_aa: CASSEGGLGQLAFF
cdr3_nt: TGTGCCAGCAGTGAAGGGGGCCTCGGACAGCTGGCTTTCTTT

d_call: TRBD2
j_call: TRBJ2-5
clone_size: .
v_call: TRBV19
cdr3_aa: CASSGGLAGQETQYF
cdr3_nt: TGTGCCAGTAGTGGGGGACTAGCGGGGCAAGAGACCCAGTACTTC

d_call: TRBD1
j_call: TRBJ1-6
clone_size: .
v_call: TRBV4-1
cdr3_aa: CASSKRDSESPLHF
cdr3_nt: TGCGCCAGCAGCAAACGGGACAGTGAATCACCCCTCCACTTT

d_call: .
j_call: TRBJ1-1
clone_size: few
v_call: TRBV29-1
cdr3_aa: CSVVEVYTEAFF
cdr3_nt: TGCAGCGTTGTCGAGGTGTATACTGAAGCTTTCTTT

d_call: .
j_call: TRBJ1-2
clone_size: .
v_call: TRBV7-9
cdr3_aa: CASSLGVGASDGYTF
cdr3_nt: TGTGCCAGCAGCTTAGGGGTTGGGGCGTCGGATGGCTACACCTTC

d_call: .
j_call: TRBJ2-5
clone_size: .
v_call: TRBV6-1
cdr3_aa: CASSEVRSPKETQYF
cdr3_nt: TGTGCCAGCAGTGAAGTGAGATCGCCAAAAGAGACCCAGTACTTC

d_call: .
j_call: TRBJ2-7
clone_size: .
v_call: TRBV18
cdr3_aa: CASSPRSPGNEQYF
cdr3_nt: TGTGCCAGCTCACCACGGTCCCCGGGAAACGAGCAGTACTTC

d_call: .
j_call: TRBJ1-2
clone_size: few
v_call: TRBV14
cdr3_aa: CASSGAGYGYTF
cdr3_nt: TGTGCCAGCTCCGGTGCAGGGTATGGCTACACCTTC

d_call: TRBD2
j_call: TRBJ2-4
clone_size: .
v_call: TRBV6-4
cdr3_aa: CASIGVAGGTKNIQYF
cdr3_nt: TGTGCCAGCATCGGCGTAGCGGGAGGGACCAAAAACATTCAGTACTTC

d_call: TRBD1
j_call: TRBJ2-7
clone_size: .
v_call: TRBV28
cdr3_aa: CASSNIGTGKQYF
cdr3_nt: TGTGCCAGCAGTAACATCGGGACAGGGAAGCAGTACTTC

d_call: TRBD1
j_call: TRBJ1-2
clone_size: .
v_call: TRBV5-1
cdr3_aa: CASSLVTGGDYGYTF
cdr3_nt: TGCGCCAGCAGCTTGGTGACAGGGGGGGATTATGGCTACACCTTC

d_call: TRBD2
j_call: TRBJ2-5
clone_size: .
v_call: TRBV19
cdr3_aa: CASSIGGSGGPRETQYF
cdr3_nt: TGTGCCAGTAGTATAGGGGGTAGCGGGGGCCCAAGGGAGACCCAGTACTTC

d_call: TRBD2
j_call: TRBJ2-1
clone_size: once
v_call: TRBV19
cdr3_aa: CASSLWGGNNEQFF
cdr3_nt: TGTGCCAGTAGCCTCTGGGGGGGAAACAATGAGCAGTTCTTC

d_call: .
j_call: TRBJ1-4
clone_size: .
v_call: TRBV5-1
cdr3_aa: CASSFRASNEKLFF
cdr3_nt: TGCGCCAGCAGCTTCAGGGCCTCTAATGAAAAACTGTTTTTT

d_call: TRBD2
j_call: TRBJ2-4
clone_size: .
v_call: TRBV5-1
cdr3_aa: CASSLGLAGEGIQYF
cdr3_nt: TGCGCCAGCAGCCTCGGACTAGCGGGAGAGGGCATTCAGTACTTC

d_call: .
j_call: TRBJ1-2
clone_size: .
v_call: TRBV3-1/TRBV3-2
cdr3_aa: CASSQDLEGVGGYTF
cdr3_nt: TGTGCCAGCAGCCAAGATCTTGAGGGAGTTGGTGGCTACACCTTC

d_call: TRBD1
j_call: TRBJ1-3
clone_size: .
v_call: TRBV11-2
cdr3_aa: CASSLGGQIGMSTIYF
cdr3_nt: TGTGCCAGCAGCTTAGGGGGACAGATCGGGATGTCCACCATATATTTT

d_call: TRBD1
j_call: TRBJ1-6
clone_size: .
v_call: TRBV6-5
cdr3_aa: CASRGQGRITLHF
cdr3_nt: TGTGCCAGCCGAGGACAGGGGAGAATCACCCTCCACTTT

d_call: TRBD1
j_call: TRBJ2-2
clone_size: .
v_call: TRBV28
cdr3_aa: CASSGDRVLNTGELFF
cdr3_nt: TGTGCCAGCAGCGGGGACAGGGTCTTGAACACCGGGGAGCTGTTTTTT

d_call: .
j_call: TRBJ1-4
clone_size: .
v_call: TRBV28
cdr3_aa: CASTPDRMVVFF
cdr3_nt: TGTGCCAGCACCCCGGACAGAATGGTTGTGTTTTTT

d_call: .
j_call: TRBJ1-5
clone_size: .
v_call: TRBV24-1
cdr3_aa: CATSDGQGRYQPQHF
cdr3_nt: TGTGCCACCAGTGATGGGCAGGGTAGGTATCAGCCCCAGCATTTT

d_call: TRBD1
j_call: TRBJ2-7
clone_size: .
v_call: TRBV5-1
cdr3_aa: CASSTQGASYEQYF
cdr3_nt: TGCGCCAGCAGCACTCAGGGGGCTTCGTACGAGCAGTACTTC

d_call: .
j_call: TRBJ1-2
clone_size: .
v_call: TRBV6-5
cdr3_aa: CASSYTGLANYGYTF
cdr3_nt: TGTGCCAGCAGTTACACAGGGTTGGCTAACTATGGCTACACCTTC